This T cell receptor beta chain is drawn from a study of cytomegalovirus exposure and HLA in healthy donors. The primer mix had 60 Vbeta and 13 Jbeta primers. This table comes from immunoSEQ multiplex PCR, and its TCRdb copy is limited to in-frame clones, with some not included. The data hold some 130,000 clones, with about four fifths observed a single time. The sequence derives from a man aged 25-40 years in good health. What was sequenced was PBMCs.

The CDR3 sequence: CASSYSGGAAYEQYF. The CDR3 DNA follows: TGTGCCAGCAGTTACTCGGGTGGAGCTGCCTACGAGCAGTACTTC. The V and J genes are TRBV6-5 and TRBJ2-7; D unclear. V was clipped by 0 bases and J by 2 bases, with 11 bases between them. The CDR3 is 15 amino acids. Germline lookup yields CDR1 MNHEY and CDR2 SVGAGI.